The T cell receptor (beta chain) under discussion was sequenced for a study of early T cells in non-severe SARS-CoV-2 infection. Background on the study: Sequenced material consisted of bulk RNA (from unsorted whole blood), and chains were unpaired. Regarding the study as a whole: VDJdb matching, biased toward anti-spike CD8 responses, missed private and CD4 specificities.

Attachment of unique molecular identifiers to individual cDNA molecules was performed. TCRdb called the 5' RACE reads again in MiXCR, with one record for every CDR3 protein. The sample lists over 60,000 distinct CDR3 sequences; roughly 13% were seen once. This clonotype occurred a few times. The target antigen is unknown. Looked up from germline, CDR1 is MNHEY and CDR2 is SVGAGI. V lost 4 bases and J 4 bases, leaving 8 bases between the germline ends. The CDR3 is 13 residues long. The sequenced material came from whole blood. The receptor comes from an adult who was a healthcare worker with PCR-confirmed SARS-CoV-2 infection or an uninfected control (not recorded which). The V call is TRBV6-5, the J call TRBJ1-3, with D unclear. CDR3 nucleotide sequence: TGTGCCAGCAGTTCCCACATGGGAAACACCATATATTTT. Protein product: CASSSHMGNTIYF.